The present TCR beta chain was sequenced within a study of T cell repertoires in cytomegalovirus infection. With V trimmed by 6 bases and J by 5 bases, 8 bases remained unmatched. This CDR3 is built from 15 residues. Germline assignment: CDR1 MNHEY and CDR2 SVGAGI. Study findings and constraints: Ex vivo, HLA-C-restricted CMV-specific TCR beta clonotypes prevailed over the rest of the response.

In this sample, this clonotype turned up once. Its matching antigen is unknown. One entry per CDR3 protein, called by TCRdb with MiXCR from the reads. The table includes roughly 760,000 distinct CDR3 sequences, about 40% detected once. The chain combines TRBV6-5 with TRBJ1-2, with TRBD1 identical over 11 bases. This clonotype was obtained from a human donor in good health (CMV status not recorded). Some clones in this sample may be carry-over from other donors' samples. Sequencing was carried out using PBMCs. The CDR3 spells CASRDIRDRGYGYTF. The CDR3 coding sequence is TGTGCCAGCAGGGATATCCGGGACAGGGGGTATGGCTACACCTTC.